This TCR beta chain was identified in a study of T-cell memory formation after mild COVID-19. At the level of the study: TCR clusters largely stayed donor specific.

Each CDR3 protein gets one entry after TCRdb re-called the 5' RACE reads with MiXCR. Of about 150,000 distinct CDR3 sequences listed, about 6.1% are singletons. J lost 5 bases, V lost 5 bases, and 14 bases had no gene match. Germline V lookup: CDR1 SEHNR, CDR2 FQNEAQ (reference sequence). The CDR3 length is 17 residues. The gene calls are TRBV7-9 and TRBJ2-1; 8 nucleotides agree with TRBD2. The sequenced material came from PBMCs or a T cell subset sorted from them (not recorded which). The origin of this receptor is an adult woman who had mild COVID-19 (a few samples of this study predate the infection). Cell type and time point are not known. The CDR3 region is CASSVLAGFKPNNEQFF. The CDR3 DNA reads TGTGCCAGCAGCGTATTAGCGGGATTTAAACCTAACAATGAGCAGTTCTTC.